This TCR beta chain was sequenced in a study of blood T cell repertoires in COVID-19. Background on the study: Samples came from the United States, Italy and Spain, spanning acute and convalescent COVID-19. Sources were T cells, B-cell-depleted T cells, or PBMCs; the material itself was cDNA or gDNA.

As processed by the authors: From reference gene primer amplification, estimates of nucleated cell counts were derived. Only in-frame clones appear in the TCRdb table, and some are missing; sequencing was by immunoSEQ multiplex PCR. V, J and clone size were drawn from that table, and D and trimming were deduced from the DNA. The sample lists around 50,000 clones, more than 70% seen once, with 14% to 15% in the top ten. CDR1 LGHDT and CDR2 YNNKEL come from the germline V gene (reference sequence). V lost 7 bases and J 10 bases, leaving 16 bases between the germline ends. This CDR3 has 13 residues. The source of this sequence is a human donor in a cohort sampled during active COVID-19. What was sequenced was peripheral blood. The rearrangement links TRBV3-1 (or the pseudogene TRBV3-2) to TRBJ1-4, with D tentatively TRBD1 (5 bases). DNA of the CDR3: TGTGCCAGCAAGACTCGGACCAGGGCAAAACTGTTTTTT. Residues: CASKTRTRAKLFF.